This is a list of T cell receptor beta chains from one sample in a study of spatial heterogeneity in lung cancer. TCRdb passed the 5' RACE reads through MiXCR, listing each CDR3 protein once. The data contain some 110,000 distinct CDR3 sequences, over 9% of them seen just once; the ten biggest clones take up over 15%. The sequencing here drew on PBMCs, taken at follow-up. These receptors came from a male donor with early-stage non-small cell lung cancer. Both conserved end residues are part of each CDR3. D genes are given only for firm matches. Part of the rows lack a size; the others show once, few, many or a class for expanded clones.

D gene: TRBD1; J gene: TRBJ2-7; V gene: TRBV7-9; clone size: NA; CDR3 DNA: TGTGCCAGCACCTTATTTTCGACAGGGTCCTACGAGCAGTACTTC; CDR3 protein: CASTLFSTGSYEQYF
D gene: TRBD1; J gene: TRBJ2-7; V gene: TRBV28; clone size: many; CDR3 DNA: TGTGCCAGCTTTGGACAGGGTCGCTCCTACGAGCAGTACTTC; CDR3 protein: CASFGQGRSYEQYF
D gene: NA; J gene: TRBJ2-3; V gene: TRBV9; clone size: few; CDR3 DNA: TGTGCCAGCAGCGTAGAAGGACGGATAGTCACAGATACGCAGTATTTT; CDR3 protein: CASSVEGRIVTDTQYF
D gene: TRBD1; J gene: TRBJ1-2; V gene: TRBV27; clone size: many; CDR3 DNA: TGTGCCAGCAGTCCAACAGGGGCTCTAGGTGGCTACACCTTC; CDR3 protein: CASSPTGALGGYTF
D gene: NA; J gene: TRBJ2-7; V gene: TRBV3-1; clone size: NA; CDR3 DNA: TGTGCCAGCAGCCAAGCGAGATCCGGGACAGCGGGTCACGAGCAGTACTTC; CDR3 protein: CASSQARSGTAGHEQYF
D gene: TRBD2; J gene: TRBJ2-5; V gene: TRBV5-1; clone size: NA; CDR3 DNA: TGCGCCAGCTCGACCGGACTAGCGGGGCCGGACCAAGAGACCCAGTACTTC; CDR3 protein: CASSTGLAGPDQETQYF
D gene: TRBD1; J gene: TRBJ1-6; V gene: TRBV7-2; clone size: NA; CDR3 DNA: TGTGCCAGCAGCCCCGGGACAGTTAATTCACCCCTCCACTTT; CDR3 protein: CASSPGTVNSPLHF
D gene: NA; J gene: TRBJ2-4; V gene: TRBV4-3; clone size: NA; CDR3 DNA: TGCGCCAGCAGCCAAGATCATACGGGACTAGCCAAAAACATTCAGTACTTC; CDR3 protein: CASSQDHTGLAKNIQYF
D gene: NA; J gene: TRBJ1-1; V gene: TRBV10-3; clone size: few; CDR3 DNA: TGTGCCATCAGTGAGGGGACTGAAGCTTTCTTT; CDR3 protein: CAISEGTEAFF
D gene: NA; J gene: TRBJ1-5; V gene: TRBV7-9; clone size: NA; CDR3 DNA: TGTGCCAGCAGCTTAGACGAACAGCCCCAGCATTTT; CDR3 protein: CASSLDEQPQHF
D gene: NA; J gene: TRBJ2-1; V gene: TRBV14; clone size: few; CDR3 DNA: TGTGCCAGCAGCCACCCAGGTTTTTCCTACAATGAGCAGTTCTTC; CDR3 protein: CASSHPGFSYNEQFF
D gene: NA; J gene: TRBJ1-3; V gene: TRBV6-5; clone size: NA; CDR3 DNA: TGTGCCAGCAGGCGAAGGGACTACTCTGGAAACACCATATATTTT; CDR3 protein: CASRRRDYSGNTIYF
D gene: NA; J gene: TRBJ2-5; V gene: TRBV5-5; clone size: many; CDR3 DNA: TGTGCCAGCAGCTTGGGTTCCCCCCCAGAGACCCAGTACTTC; CDR3 protein: CASSLGSPPETQYF
D gene: NA; J gene: TRBJ1-4; V gene: TRBV5-6; clone size: many; CDR3 DNA: TGTGCCAGCAGCCCCGGGACGATGAATGAAAAACTGTTTTTT; CDR3 protein: CASSPGTMNEKLFF
D gene: TRBD1; J gene: TRBJ1-4; V gene: TRBV18; clone size: NA; CDR3 DNA: TGTGCCAGCTCACCTCGTACGAGACAGGGGGTTGAAAAACTGTTTTTT; CDR3 protein: CASSPRTRQGVEKLFF
D gene: TRBD2; J gene: TRBJ2-7; V gene: TRBV6-2/TRBV6-3; clone size: NA; CDR3 DNA: TGTGCCAGCAGCCAAACTAGCGGGGGCTCCTACGAGCAGTACTTC; CDR3 protein: CASSQTSGGSYEQYF
D gene: NA; J gene: TRBJ1-1; V gene: TRBV28; clone size: many; CDR3 DNA: TGTGCCAGCAGCGCGATAAGTACGAACACTGAAGCTTTCTTT; CDR3 protein: CASSAISTNTEAFF
D gene: NA; J gene: TRBJ1-1; V gene: TRBV6-2/TRBV6-3; clone size: NA; CDR3 DNA: TGTGCCAGCAGTGTCCAAGGTCACACTGAAGCTTTCTTT; CDR3 protein: CASSVQGHTEAFF
D gene: TRBD2; J gene: TRBJ2-7; V gene: TRBV6-6; clone size: few; CDR3 DNA: TGTGCCAGCAGTTACTCCCCTAGCGGGGGTGACTACGAGCAGTACTTC; CDR3 protein: CASSYSPSGGDYEQYF
D gene: TRBD1; J gene: TRBJ1-5; V gene: TRBV28; clone size: few; CDR3 DNA: TGTGCCAGCAGTTTACGCCCGCAGGGGGGCAATCAGCCCCAGCATTTT; CDR3 protein: CASSLRPQGGNQPQHF
D gene: NA; J gene: TRBJ1-6; V gene: TRBV3-1; clone size: few; CDR3 DNA: TGTGCCAGCAAGCCGGAGGTAGATTCACCCCTCCACTTT; CDR3 protein: CASKPEVDSPLHF
D gene: NA; J gene: TRBJ2-5; V gene: TRBV12-3/TRBV12-4; clone size: few; CDR3 DNA: TGTGCCAGCAGTTTCGTCGGCGAAGGTGGGACCCAGTACTTC; CDR3 protein: CASSFVGEGGTQYF
D gene: NA; J gene: TRBJ1-4; V gene: TRBV4-1; clone size: NA; CDR3 DNA: TGCGCCAGCAGCCAAACTCCGACTGCAACTAATGAAAAACTGTTTTTT; CDR3 protein: CASSQTPTATNEKLFF
D gene: NA; J gene: TRBJ1-5; V gene: TRBV20-1; clone size: NA; CDR3 DNA: TGCAGTGCTAGGGCTGGCAGGGGTAACAATCAGCCCCAGCATTTT; CDR3 protein: CSARAGRGNNQPQHF
D gene: NA; J gene: TRBJ1-6; V gene: TRBV15; clone size: many; CDR3 DNA: TGTGCCACCAGCAGAGCTAATTCACCCCTCCACTTT; CDR3 protein: CATSRANSPLHF
D gene: NA; J gene: TRBJ2-7; V gene: TRBV12-3/TRBV12-4; clone size: few; CDR3 DNA: TGTGCCAGCAGTTTAGCGCAGGGATTTCTAGAGCAGTACTTC; CDR3 protein: CASSLAQGFLEQYF
D gene: NA; J gene: TRBJ2-7; V gene: TRBV28; clone size: few; CDR3 DNA: TGTGCCAGCCGGGCCCTAACTCCCTACGAGCAGTACTTC; CDR3 protein: CASRALTPYEQYF
D gene: NA; J gene: TRBJ2-3; V gene: TRBV24-1; clone size: NA; CDR3 DNA: TGTGCCACCAGTGAGGCGGGGTCCACGCAGTATTTT; CDR3 protein: CATSEAGSTQYF
D gene: NA; J gene: TRBJ1-5; V gene: TRBV30; clone size: few; CDR3 DNA: TGTGCCTGGTCGTATGGGAATCAGCCCCAGCATTTT; CDR3 protein: CAWSYGNQPQHF
D gene: TRBD1; J gene: TRBJ1-1; V gene: TRBV6-5; clone size: few; CDR3 DNA: TGTGCCAGCAGGGGGACAGGGAACACTGAAGCTTTCTTT; CDR3 protein: CASRGTGNTEAFF
D gene: NA; J gene: TRBJ2-7; V gene: TRBV28; clone size: many; CDR3 DNA: TGTGCCAGCAGTTTAGTTCCTCCGGAGACAATTACCTACGAGCAGTACTTC; CDR3 protein: CASSLVPPETITYEQYF
D gene: NA; J gene: TRBJ2-3; V gene: TRBV29-1; clone size: NA; CDR3 DNA: TGCAGCGTTGAGAGGGGGATTGGCACAGATACGCAGTATTTT; CDR3 protein: CSVERGIGTDTQYF
D gene: NA; J gene: TRBJ2-2; V gene: TRBV10-3; clone size: many; CDR3 DNA: TGTGCCATCAGTGTAGGAGGGTCGAACACCGGGGAGCTGTTTTTT; CDR3 protein: CAISVGGSNTGELFF
D gene: NA; J gene: TRBJ2-7; V gene: TRBV11-2; clone size: many; CDR3 DNA: TGTGCCAGCAGCTTAGTTATAGGAGCCTACGAGCAGTACTTC; CDR3 protein: CASSLVIGAYEQYF
D gene: TRBD1; J gene: TRBJ1-1; V gene: TRBV28; clone size: few; CDR3 DNA: TGTGCCAGCAGCTTAGCGACAGGGAGGAGGCGGACTGAAGCTTTCTTT; CDR3 protein: CASSLATGRRRTEAFF
D gene: NA; J gene: TRBJ2-3; V gene: TRBV6-5; clone size: NA; CDR3 DNA: TGTGCCAGCAGTTACAGGACTAACACAGATACGCAGTATTTT; CDR3 protein: CASSYRTNTDTQYF
D gene: NA; J gene: TRBJ2-3; V gene: TRBV28; clone size: NA; CDR3 DNA: TGTGCCAGCAGTTTACCTCAGGGGATAGACACAGATACGCAGTATTTT; CDR3 protein: CASSLPQGIDTDTQYF
D gene: NA; J gene: TRBJ1-1; V gene: TRBV11-3; clone size: many; CDR3 DNA: TGTGCCAGCAGCTTGATGAACACTGAAGCTTTCTTT; CDR3 protein: CASSLMNTEAFF
D gene: NA; J gene: TRBJ1-3; V gene: TRBV6-5; clone size: few; CDR3 DNA: TGTGCCAGCAGTGCGACTGGCGTCTTCTTAGGGGCCGGAAACACCATATATTTT; CDR3 protein: CASSATGVFLGAGNTIYF
D gene: NA; J gene: TRBJ2-7; V gene: TRBV9; clone size: many; CDR3 DNA: TGTGCCAGCAGCGCGGGGACCGTCTCCTACGAGCAGTACTTC; CDR3 protein: CASSAGTVSYEQYF
D gene: TRBD2; J gene: TRBJ2-3; V gene: TRBV5-5; clone size: once; CDR3 DNA: TGTGCCAGCAGCCATGAGCGGGGGGGCAGAGATACGCAGTATTTT; CDR3 protein: CASSHERGGRDTQYF
D gene: TRBD1; J gene: TRBJ2-7; V gene: TRBV4-3; clone size: many; CDR3 DNA: TGCGCCAGCAGCCAAGATTTACAGGGGGCCTACGAGCAGTACTTC; CDR3 protein: CASSQDLQGAYEQYF
D gene: NA; J gene: TRBJ2-5; V gene: TRBV7-2; clone size: many; CDR3 DNA: TGTGCCAGCACCCTCGGGACAGAGACCCAGTACTTC; CDR3 protein: CASTLGTETQYF
D gene: NA; J gene: TRBJ1-1; V gene: TRBV14; clone size: NA; CDR3 DNA: TGTGCCAGCAGCCATTCCGGCTCCCCGAACACTGAAGCTTTCTTT; CDR3 protein: CASSHSGSPNTEAFF
D gene: TRBD1; J gene: TRBJ2-7; V gene: TRBV20-1; clone size: NA; CDR3 DNA: TGCAGTCTAGAAGGACAGGGCAACTACGAGCAGTACTTC; CDR3 protein: CSLEGQGNYEQYF
D gene: TRBD1; J gene: TRBJ2-7; V gene: TRBV11-2; clone size: few; CDR3 DNA: TGTGCCAGCAGCGTACCTCACAGGGGCAGCTACGAGCAGTACTTC; CDR3 protein: CASSVPHRGSYEQYF
D gene: NA; J gene: TRBJ2-7; V gene: TRBV12-3/TRBV12-4; clone size: NA; CDR3 DNA: TGTGCCACCTCGAGGGGGGCCGAGCAGTACTTC; CDR3 protein: CATSRGAEQYF
D gene: NA; J gene: TRBJ2-2; V gene: TRBV10-1; clone size: many; CDR3 DNA: TGCGCCAGCAATGAAGGGGGGACCGGGGAGCTGTTTTTT; CDR3 protein: CASNEGGTGELFF
D gene: TRBD2; J gene: TRBJ2-2; V gene: TRBV20-1; clone size: many; CDR3 DNA: TGCAGTGCTAGAGATACACTAGCGGGGGGCACCGGGGAGCTGTTTTTT; CDR3 protein: CSARDTLAGGTGELFF
D gene: NA; J gene: TRBJ2-3; V gene: TRBV7-9; clone size: once; CDR3 DNA: TGTGCCAGCAGCTTATCCGGGCCCACAGATACGCAGTATTTT; CDR3 protein: CASSLSGPTDTQYF
D gene: NA; J gene: TRBJ1-5; V gene: TRBV12-3/TRBV12-4; clone size: many; CDR3 DNA: TGTGCCAGCAGAGGGACAACCAATCGACCCCAGCATTTT; CDR3 protein: CASRGTTNRPQHF
D gene: TRBD2; J gene: TRBJ2-2; V gene: TRBV5-1; clone size: many; CDR3 DNA: TGCGCCAGCAGCTTGGAGACTAGCGTTTCTACCGGGGAGCTGTTTTTT; CDR3 protein: CASSLETSVSTGELFF
D gene: NA; J gene: TRBJ1-5; V gene: TRBV6-2/TRBV6-3; clone size: NA; CDR3 DNA: TGTGCCAGCAGTTACGTGGATAGCAATCAGCCCCAGCATTTT; CDR3 protein: CASSYVDSNQPQHF
D gene: NA; J gene: TRBJ2-7; V gene: TRBV15; clone size: NA; CDR3 DNA: TGTGCCACCAGAGCAGGGGTAAGCAACGAGCAGTACTTC; CDR3 protein: CATRAGVSNEQYF
D gene: TRBD2; J gene: TRBJ2-1; V gene: TRBV12-3/TRBV12-4; clone size: NA; CDR3 DNA: TGTGCCAGCAGTTTTCGTTGGGATAGCGGGGTATTTAACAATGAGCAGTTCTTC; CDR3 protein: CASSFRWDSGVFNNEQFF
D gene: NA; J gene: TRBJ1-1; V gene: TRBV12-3/TRBV12-4; clone size: large; CDR3 DNA: TGTGCCAGCAGTTTCCCGGACACTGAAGCTTTCTTT; CDR3 protein: CASSFPDTEAFF
D gene: NA; J gene: TRBJ2-2; V gene: TRBV3-1; clone size: NA; CDR3 DNA: TGTGCCAGCAGTCCATGGGGCATTTCGAACACCGGGGAGCTGTTTTTT; CDR3 protein: CASSPWGISNTGELFF
D gene: NA; J gene: TRBJ1-2; V gene: TRBV2; clone size: many; CDR3 DNA: TGTGCCAGCAGTTCCGACATAAACTATGGCTACACCTTC; CDR3 protein: CASSSDINYGYTF
D gene: NA; J gene: TRBJ2-7; V gene: TRBV11-2; clone size: NA; CDR3 DNA: TGTGCCAGCAGCTTCGAGGGTAGAAACGAGCAGTACTTC; CDR3 protein: CASSFEGRNEQYF